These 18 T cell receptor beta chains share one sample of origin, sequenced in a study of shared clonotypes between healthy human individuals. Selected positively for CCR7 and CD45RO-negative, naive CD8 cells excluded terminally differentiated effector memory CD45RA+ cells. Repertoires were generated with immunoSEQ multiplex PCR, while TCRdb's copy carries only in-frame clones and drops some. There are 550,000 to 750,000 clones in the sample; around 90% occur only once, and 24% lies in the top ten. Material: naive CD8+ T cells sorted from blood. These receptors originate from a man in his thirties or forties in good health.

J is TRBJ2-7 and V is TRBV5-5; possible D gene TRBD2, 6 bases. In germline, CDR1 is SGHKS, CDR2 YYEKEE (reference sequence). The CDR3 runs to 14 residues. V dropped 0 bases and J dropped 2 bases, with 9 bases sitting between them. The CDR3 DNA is TGTGCCAGCAGCTTGGGGTCGGGGGCCTACGAGCAGTACTTC. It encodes CASSLGSGAYEQYF.

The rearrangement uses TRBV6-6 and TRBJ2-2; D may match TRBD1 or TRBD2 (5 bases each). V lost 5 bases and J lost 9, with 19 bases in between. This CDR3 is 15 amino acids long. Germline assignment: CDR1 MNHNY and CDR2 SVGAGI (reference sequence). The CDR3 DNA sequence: TGTGCCAGCAGTGTATGGGACGGATCCGCCCGGGAGCTGTTTTTT. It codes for CASSVWDGSARELFF.

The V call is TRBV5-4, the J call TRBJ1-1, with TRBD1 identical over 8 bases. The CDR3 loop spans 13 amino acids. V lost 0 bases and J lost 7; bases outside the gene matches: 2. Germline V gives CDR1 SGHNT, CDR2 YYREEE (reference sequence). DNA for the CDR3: TGTGCCAGCAGCTTGGCAGGGGGCTTTGAAGCTTTCTTT. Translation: CASSLAGGFEAFF. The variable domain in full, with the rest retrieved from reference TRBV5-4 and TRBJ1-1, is ETGVTQSPTHLIKTRGQQVTLRCSSQSGHNTVSWYQQALGQGPQFIFQYYREEENGRGNFPPRFSGLQFPNYSSELNVNALELDDSALYLCASSLAGGFEAFFGQGTRLTVV.

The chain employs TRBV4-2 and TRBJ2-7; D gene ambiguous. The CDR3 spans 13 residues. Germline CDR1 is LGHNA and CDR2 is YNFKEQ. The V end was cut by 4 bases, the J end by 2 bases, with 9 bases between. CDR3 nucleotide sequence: TGTGCCAGCAGCCCCCCAGGAGCCTACGAGCAGTACTTC. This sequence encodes CASSPPGAYEQYF.

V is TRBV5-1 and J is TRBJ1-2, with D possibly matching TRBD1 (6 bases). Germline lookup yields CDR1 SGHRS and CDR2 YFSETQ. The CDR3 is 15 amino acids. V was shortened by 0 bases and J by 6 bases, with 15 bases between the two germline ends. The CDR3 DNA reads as TGCGCCAGCAGCTTGGGGACAGCTCCTTCTCATGGCTACACCTTC. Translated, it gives CASSLGTAPSHGYTF.

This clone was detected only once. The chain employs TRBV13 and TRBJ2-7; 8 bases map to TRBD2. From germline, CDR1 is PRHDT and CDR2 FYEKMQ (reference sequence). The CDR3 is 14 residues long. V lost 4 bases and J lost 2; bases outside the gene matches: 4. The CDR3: CASSSGTRPYEQYF. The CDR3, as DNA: TGTGCCAGCAGCTCCGGGACTAGGCCCTACGAGCAGTACTTC. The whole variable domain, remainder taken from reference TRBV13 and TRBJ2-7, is AAGVIQSPRHLIKEKRETATLKCYPIPRHDTVYWYQQGPGQDPQFLISFYEKMQSDKGSIPDRFSAQQFSDYHSELNMSSLELGDSALYFCASSSGTRPYEQYFGPGTRLTVT.

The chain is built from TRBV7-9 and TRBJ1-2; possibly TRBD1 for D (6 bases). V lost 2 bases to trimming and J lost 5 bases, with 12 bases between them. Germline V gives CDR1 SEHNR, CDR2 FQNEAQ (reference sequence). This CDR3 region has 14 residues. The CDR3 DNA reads TGTGCCAGCAGCTTACTTGGACAGCCTTATGGCTACACCTTC. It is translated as CASSLLGQPYGYTF.

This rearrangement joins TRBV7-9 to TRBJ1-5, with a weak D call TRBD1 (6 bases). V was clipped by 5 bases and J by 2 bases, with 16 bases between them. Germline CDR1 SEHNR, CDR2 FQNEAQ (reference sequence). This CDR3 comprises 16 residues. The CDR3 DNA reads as TGTGCCAGCAGCCACGCACAGACAGGTCGCAATCAGCCCCAGCATTTT. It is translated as CASSHAQTGRNQPQHF.

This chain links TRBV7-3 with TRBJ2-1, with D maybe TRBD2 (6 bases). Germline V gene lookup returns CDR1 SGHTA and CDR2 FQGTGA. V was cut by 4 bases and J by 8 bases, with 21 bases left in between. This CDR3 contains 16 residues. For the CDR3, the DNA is TGTGCCAGCAGCTACGGTTCGGGGGACGGGGACCATGAGCAGTTCTTC. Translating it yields CASSYGSGDGDHEQFF. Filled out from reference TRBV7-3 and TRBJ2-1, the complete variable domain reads GAGVSQTPSNKVTEKGKYVELRCDPISGHTALYWYRQSLGQGPEFLIYFQGTGAADDSGLPNDRFFAVRPEGSVSTLKIQRTERGDSAVYLCASSYGSGDGDHEQFFGPGTRLTVL.

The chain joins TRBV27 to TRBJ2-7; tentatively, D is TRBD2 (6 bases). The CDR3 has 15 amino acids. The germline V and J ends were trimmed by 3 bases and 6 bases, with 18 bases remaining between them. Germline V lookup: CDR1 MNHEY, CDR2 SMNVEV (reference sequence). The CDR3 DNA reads TGTGCCAGCAGTTTGGTAGGCCAGGGAGGCGGCGAGCAGTACTTC. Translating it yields CASSLVGQGGGEQYF.

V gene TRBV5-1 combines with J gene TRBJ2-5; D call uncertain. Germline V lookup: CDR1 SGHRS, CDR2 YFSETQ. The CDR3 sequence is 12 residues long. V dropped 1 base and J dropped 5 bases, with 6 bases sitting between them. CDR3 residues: CASSLSMETQYF. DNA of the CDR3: TGCGCCAGCAGCTTGAGTATGGAGACCCAGTACTTC.

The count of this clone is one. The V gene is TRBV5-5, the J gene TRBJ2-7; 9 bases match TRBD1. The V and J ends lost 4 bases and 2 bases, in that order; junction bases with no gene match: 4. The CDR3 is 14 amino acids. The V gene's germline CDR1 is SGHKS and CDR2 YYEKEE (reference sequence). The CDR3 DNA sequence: TGTGCCAGCAGCGTACAGGGGGCCCCCTACGAGCAGTACTTC. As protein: CASSVQGAPYEQYF. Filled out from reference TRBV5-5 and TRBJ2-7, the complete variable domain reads DAGVTQSPTHLIKTRGQQVTLRCSPISGHKSVSWYQQVLGQGPQFIFQYYEKEERGRGNFPDRFSARQFPNYSSELNVNALLLGDSALYLCASSVQGAPYEQYFGPGTRLTVT.

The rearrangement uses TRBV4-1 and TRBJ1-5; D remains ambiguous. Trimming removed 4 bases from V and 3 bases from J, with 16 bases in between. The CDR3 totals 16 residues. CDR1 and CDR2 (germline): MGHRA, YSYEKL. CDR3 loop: CASSRGALGNNQPQHF. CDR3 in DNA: TGCGCCAGCAGCCGAGGAGCCCTTGGAAACAATCAGCCCCAGCATTTT.

Here the CDR3 reads CASSLMEGPSNEKLFF. The CDR3 coding sequence is TGTGCCAGCAGCTTAATGGAAGGACCCAGCAATGAAAAACTGTTTTTT. The rearrangement uses TRBV7-9 and TRBJ1-4; D not certain. Trimming left V 2 bases short and J 5 bases short, with 15 bases between. The CDR3 runs 16 residues. In germline, CDR1 is SEHNR, CDR2 FQNEAQ (reference sequence). The full variable domain, its missing parts supplied by reference TRBV7-9 and TRBJ1-4, is DTGVSQNPRHKITKRGQNVTFRCDPISEHNRLYWYRQTLGQGPEFLTYFQNEAQLEKSRLLSDRFSAERPKGSFSTLEIQRTEQGDSAMYLCASSLMEGPSNEKLFFGSGTQLSVL.

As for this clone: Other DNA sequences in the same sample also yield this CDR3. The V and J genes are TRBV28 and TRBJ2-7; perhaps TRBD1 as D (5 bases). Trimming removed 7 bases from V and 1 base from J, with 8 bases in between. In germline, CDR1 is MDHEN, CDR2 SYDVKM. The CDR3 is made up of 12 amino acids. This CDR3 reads CASTGSSYEQYF. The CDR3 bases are TGTGCCAGCACAGGGTCTTCCTACGAGCAGTACTTC.

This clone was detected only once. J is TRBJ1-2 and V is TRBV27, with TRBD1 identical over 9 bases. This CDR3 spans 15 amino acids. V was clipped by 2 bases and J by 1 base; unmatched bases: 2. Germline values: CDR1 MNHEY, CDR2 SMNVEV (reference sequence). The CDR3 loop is CASSLDRGFNYGYTF. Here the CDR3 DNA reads TGTGCCAGCAGTTTAGACAGGGGGTTTAACTATGGCTACACCTTC.

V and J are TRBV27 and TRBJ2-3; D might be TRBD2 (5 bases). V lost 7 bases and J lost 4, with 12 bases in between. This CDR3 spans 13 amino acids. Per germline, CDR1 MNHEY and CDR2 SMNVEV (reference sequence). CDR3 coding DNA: TGTGCCAGCAAACCAATCGGGGCAGATACGCAGTATTTT. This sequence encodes CASKPIGADTQYF.

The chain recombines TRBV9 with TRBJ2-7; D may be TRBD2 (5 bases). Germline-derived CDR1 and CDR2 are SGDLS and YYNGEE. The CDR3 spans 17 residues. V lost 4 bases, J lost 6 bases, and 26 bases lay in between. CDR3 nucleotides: TGTGCCAGCAGCCCCCTTGGCGAGGGAAGCGCCTACGGCGAGCAGTACTTC. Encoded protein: CASSPLGEGSAYGEQYF.